A single sample is the source of the 12 T cell receptor beta chains below, sequenced in a study of human T cells and chemical hapten exposure (dated by TCRdb to the early 2020s). Library creation used RACE. Sequencing used a NextSeq 500. TCRdb handled the public reads itself, with Q25 trimming in fastp and clone calling in MiXCR, and kept productive beta chains. One record per CDR3 amino acid sequence lists the most common genes and DNA. Across this sample there are about 55,000 distinct CDR3 sequences, with roughly 9% seen only once. The ten largest clones capture more than 9% of the sample. The time point label corresponds to: pre-sensitization, week 0. The sample's treatment or condition label, in plain terms: therapeutic diphenylcyclopropenone sensitization with weekly scalp DPC. Total RNA was extracted from unfractionated whole blood collected in Tempus Blood RNA tubes. This specimen was whole blood, taken in connection with sensitization to the hapten diphenylcyclopropenone (DPC). The receptors stem from a woman aged 30 to 39 with alopecia areata. Some clones in this sample may be carry-over from other donors' samples.

This clonotype was counted at least ten times. The chain joins TRBV2 to TRBJ1-1; D possibly corresponds to TRBD1 (5 bases). V was clipped by 4 bases and J by 2 bases, with 11 bases between them. Germline V gene lookup returns CDR1 SNHLY and CDR2 FYNNEI. The CDR3 sequence is 14 residues long. The CDR3 region is CASSGRGENTEAFF. In DNA form, the CDR3 reads TGTGCCAGCAGTGGGAGGGGAGAAAACACTGAAGCTTTCTTT.

The sample holds a few counts of this clonotype. The gene calls are TRBV30 and TRBJ1-1; 11 bases are shared with TRBD1. V shed 2 bases and J 4 bases; nucleotides not matched to a gene: 3. This CDR3 is 14 amino acids long. Germline V gene sequence: CDR1 GTSNPN, CDR2 SVGIG (reference sequence). The DNA of the CDR3 is TGTGCCTGGAGTTCCGGGACAGGGGGCACTGAAGCTTTCTTT. Translating it yields CAWSSGTGGTEAFF.

This clonotype occurred a few times. Its ends do not fully match the called genes, so a read error is possible. The V and J genes are TRBV11-3 and TRBJ2-2; D gene uncertain. Germline values: CDR1 SGHNT, CDR2 YENEEA. This CDR3 is built from 13 residues. The CDR3 is CASSLESVGELFF. The CDR3, as DNA: TGTGCCAGCAGCCTAGAGTCTGTCGGGGAGCTGTTTTTT.

This rearrangement joins TRBV13 to TRBJ2-3, with TRBD2 matching 9 bases. Losses at the gene ends were 3 bases for V and 1 base for J; bases not matched to a gene: 2. CDR1 is PRHDT and CDR2 is FYEKMQ in the germline V gene (reference sequence). The CDR3 is 15 amino acids. The CDR3 loop is CASSFIAGGTDTQYF. CDR3 bases: TGTGCCAGCAGCTTCATAGCGGGGGGCACAGATACGCAGTATTTT.

In its sample, this clonotype was seen many times. The chain is built from TRBV4-2 and TRBJ1-5, with D unresolved. V shed 0 bases and J shed 4 bases, with 7 bases lying between them. The CDR3 loop spans 14 amino acids. Germline CDR1 reads LGHNA; CDR2 reads YNFKEQ. CDR3 DNA sequence: TGTGCCAGCAGCCAAGAACAAAGGAATCAGCCCCAGCATTTT. Translating gives CASSQEQRNQPQHF.

The J gene is TRBJ2-3, the V gene TRBV14; TRBD2 matches 8 bases. There are 16 residues in the CDR3. The V segment lost 4 bases and the J segment 2 bases; nucleotides outside the gene matches: 8. Germline lookup yields CDR1 SGHDN and CDR2 FVKESK. This CDR3 is CASSPPGGGPTDTQYF. The CDR3 DNA reads TGTGCCAGCAGCCCCCCCGGGGGGGGGCCCACAGATACGCAGTATTTT.

This clonotype was recorded a few times. The chain has TRBV10-3 and TRBJ1-1; no clear D gene. There are 13 residues in the CDR3. In germline, CDR1 is ENHRY, CDR2 SYGVKD. The V gene lost 4 bases and the J gene lost 9 bases, with 15 bases spanning the gap. The CDR3 DNA sequence: TGTGCCATCAGTGGGTTAGGGTCACTTCAAGCTTTCTTT. It yields the protein CAISGLGSLQAFF.

This clonotype was recorded many times. The chain links TRBV28 to TRBJ1-1; the D is unclear. This CDR3 has 12 residues. Trimming left V 6 bases short and J 6 bases short, with 11 bases between. Germline CDR1 and CDR2: MDHEN and SYDVKM. Here the CDR3 reads CASRKSMAEAFF. The CDR3 coding sequence is TGTGCCAGCAGAAAGTCGATGGCTGAAGCTTTCTTT. The whole variable domain, filled in from reference TRBV28 and TRBJ1-1, reads DVKVTQSSRYLVKRTGEKVFLECVQDMDHENMFWYRQDPGLGLRLIYFSYDVKMKEKGDIPEGYSVSREKKERFSLILESASTNQTSMYLCASRKSMAEAFFGQGTRLTVV.

The gene calls are TRBV19 and TRBJ2-7, with TRBD2 identical over 10 bases. The CDR3 has 15 amino acids. V lost 8 bases, J lost 3 bases, and 10 bases stayed unmatched. CDR1 LNHDA and CDR2 SQIVND come from the germline V gene (reference sequence). The CDR3: CASGSGRGRGYEQYF. The CDR3 DNA reads TGTGCCAGTGGCAGCGGGAGGGGCAGGGGCTACGAGCAGTACTTC.

This clonotype was counted a few times. The chain employs TRBV5-1 and TRBJ2-7; TRBD1 matches at 11 bases. The junction had 1 base not matched to a gene; V was cut back by 2 bases and J by 6 bases. The germline V gene encodes CDR1 SGHRS and CDR2 YFSETQ. The CDR3 consists of 13 residues. The CDR3 loop reads CASSLGQGAEQYF. The DNA of the CDR3 is TGCGCCAGCAGCTTAGGACAGGGGGCCGAGCAGTACTTC.

This clonotype was found a few times. The chain uses TRBV2 and TRBJ2-1, with D perhaps TRBD1 (5 bases). Germline V lookup: CDR1 SNHLY, CDR2 FYNNEI. This CDR3 is 15 amino acids long. V lost 4 bases and J lost 5, with 15 bases in between. The CDR3 loop reads CASSVGPGLNNEQFF. The CDR3 nucleotides are TGTGCCAGCAGTGTAGGCCCAGGGTTGAACAATGAGCAGTTCTTC. Full variable domain (rest looked up from reference TRBV2 and TRBJ2-1): EPEVTQTPSHQVTQMGQEVILRCVPISNHLYFYWYRQILGQKVEFLVSFYNNEISEKSEIFDDQFSVERPDGSNFTLKIRSTKLEDSAMYFCASSVGPGLNNEQFFGPGTRLTVL.

This clonotype was observed a few times. The rearrangement links TRBV7-9 to TRBJ1-2; D uncertain. The CDR3 totals 12 residues. CDR1 and CDR2 from the germline V gene are SEHNR and FQNEAQ (reference sequence). Trimming stripped 3 bases from V and 8 bases from J, with 10 bases between. Written as DNA, the CDR3 is TGTGCCAGCAGCTTCGGGGAATCCGGCTACACCTTC. This sequence encodes CASSFGESGYTF. Variable domain in full (rest from reference TRBV7-9 and TRBJ1-2): DTGVSQNPRHKITKRGQNVTFRCDPISEHNRLYWYRQTLGQGPEFLTYFQNEAQLEKSRLLSDRFSAERPKGSFSTLEIQRTEQGDSAMYLCASSFGESGYTFGSGTRLTVV.